This T cell receptor (beta chain) was obtained from a study of graft-versus-host responses after intestinal transplantation. Study overall: For approximately three years after anti-thymocyte globulin induction, all recipients took tacrolimus and steroids.

This CDR3 is built from 14 residues. CDR1 SGHRS and CDR2 YFSETQ come from the germline V gene. With V trimmed by 4 bases and J by 0 bases, 3 bases remained unmatched. Repertoires were generated with immunoSEQ multiplex PCR, while TCRdb's copy carries only in-frame clones and drops some. The table lists over 75,000 clones, about 89% of them singletons. A remark on this clone: What it recognizes is unknown.

The specimen comprised unstimulated CD4+ T cells sorted from spleen or lymph node cells, sampled before intestinal transplant. This clonotype was sampled from a human donor who received an intestinal transplant. The chain combines TRBV5-1 with TRBJ1-1, with TRBD1 identical over 7 bases. CDR3 sequence (DNA): TGCGCCAGCAGCCGGGACAGCATGAACACTGAAGCTTTCTTT. Its translation is CASSRDSMNTEAFF.